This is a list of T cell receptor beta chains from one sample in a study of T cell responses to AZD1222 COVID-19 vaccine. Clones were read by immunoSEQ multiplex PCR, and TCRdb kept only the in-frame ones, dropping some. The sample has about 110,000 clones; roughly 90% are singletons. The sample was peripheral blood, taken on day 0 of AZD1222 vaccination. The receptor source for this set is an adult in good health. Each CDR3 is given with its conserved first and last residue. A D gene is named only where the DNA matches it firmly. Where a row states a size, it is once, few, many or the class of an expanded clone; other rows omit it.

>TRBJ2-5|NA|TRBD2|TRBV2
TGTGCCAGCAGTGTCCCCCTAGCGGGTACGAAAGAGACCCAGTACTTC
CASSVPLAGTKETQYF
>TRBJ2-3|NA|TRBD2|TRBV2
TGTGCCAGCAGTGATGGGGGGGAAGGCACAGATACGCAGTATTTT
CASSDGGEGTDTQYF
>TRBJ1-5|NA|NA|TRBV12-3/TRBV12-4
TGTGCCAGCAGTTTAATCAACGATCAGCCCCAGCATTTT
CASSLINDQPQHF
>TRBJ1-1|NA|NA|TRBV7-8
TGTGCCAGCAGCTTACAAGGGGGGCCGCCTGAAGCTTTCTTT
CASSLQGGPPEAFF
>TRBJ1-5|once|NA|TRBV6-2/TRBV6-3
TGTGCCAGCAGCTCCGTGGGGCCCCAGCATTTT
CASSSVGPQHF
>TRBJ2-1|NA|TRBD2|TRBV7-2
TGTGCCAGCAGCCCGAGACTAGCGGGAGGGAAGAGCTCCTACAATGAGCAGTTCTTC
CASSPRLAGGKSSYNEQFF
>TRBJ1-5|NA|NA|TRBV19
TGTGCCAGTACGGCCCGCGGTCAGCCCCAGCATTTT
CASTARGQPQHF
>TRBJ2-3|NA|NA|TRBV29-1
TGCAGCGCCGGACCGTCCAGCACAGATACGCAGTATTTT
CSAGPSSTDTQYF
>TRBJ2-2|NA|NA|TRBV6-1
TGTGCCAGCAGTGACTTCGGGCGGGTGAACACCGGGGAGCTGTTTTTT
CASSDFGRVNTGELFF
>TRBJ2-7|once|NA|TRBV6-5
TGTGCCAGCAGTTACGCTAGTAGCTCCTACGAGCAGTACTTC
CASSYASSSYEQYF
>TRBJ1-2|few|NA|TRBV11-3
TGTGCCAGCAGCTTTGGGGGGCTTGGCTACACCTTC
CASSFGGLGYTF
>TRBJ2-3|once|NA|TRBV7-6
TGTGCCAGCAGCCTGGGGGGCGCAGATACGCAGTATTTT
CASSLGGADTQYF
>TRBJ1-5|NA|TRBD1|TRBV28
TGTGCCAGCAGTTCTCATTCCGGGACAGCCTACAATCAGCCCCAGCATTTT
CASSSHSGTAYNQPQHF
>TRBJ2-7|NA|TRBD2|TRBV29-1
TGCAGCGTTACTAGCGGTTCCTACGAGCAGTACTTC
CSVTSGSYEQYF
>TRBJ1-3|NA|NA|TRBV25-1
TGTGCCAGCAGTGAATGGAGGTGGGTAGGAAACACCATATATTTT
CASSEWRWVGNTIYF
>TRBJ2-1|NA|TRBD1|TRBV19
TGTGCCAGTAGTATGCGGGACAGGGGCAATGAGCAGTTCTTC
CASSMRDRGNEQFF
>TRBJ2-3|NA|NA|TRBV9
TGTGCCAGCAGCGTAGGGTTGGATACGCAGTATTTT
CASSVGLDTQYF
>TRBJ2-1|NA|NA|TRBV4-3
TGCGCCAGCAGTCCCGGGGGTAGCTTTAGCAATGAGCAGTTCTTC
CASSPGGSFSNEQFF
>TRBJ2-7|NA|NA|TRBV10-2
TGCGCCACCCGGACCCCCGGCTCCTACGAGCAGTACTTC
CATRTPGSYEQYF
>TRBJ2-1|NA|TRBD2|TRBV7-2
TGTGCCAGCAGCTTACTTCCGGGACTAGCGGGATACGAGCAGTTCTTC
CASSLLPGLAGYEQFF
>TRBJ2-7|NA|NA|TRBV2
TGTGCCAGCAGTTCCGGGTCGACCTACGAGCAGTACTTC
CASSSGSTYEQYF
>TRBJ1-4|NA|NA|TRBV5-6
TGTGCCAGCAGCTTGGTCAGCTTAAATGAAAAACTGTTTTTT
CASSLVSLNEKLFF
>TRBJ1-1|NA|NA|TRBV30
TGTGCCTGGAGTGCAGGCGAAAGCATGAACACTGAAGCTTTCTTT
CAWSAGESMNTEAFF
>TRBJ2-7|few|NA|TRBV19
TGTGCCAGTAATAAGCGCCCTCGGGACGAGCAGTACTTC
CASNKRPRDEQYF
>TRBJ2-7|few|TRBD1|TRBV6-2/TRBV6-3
TGTGCCAGCAGTTCGTCCCGGACAGGGGGCTTCTACGAGCAGTACTTC
CASSSSRTGGFYEQYF
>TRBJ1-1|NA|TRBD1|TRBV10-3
TGTGCCATCAGTGAGGTGGGACAGGGGGTTGAAGCTTTCTTT
CAISEVGQGVEAFF
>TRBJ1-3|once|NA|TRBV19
TGTGCCAGTAGTATAGGCGGGGGCTCTGGAAACACCATATATTTT
CASSIGGGSGNTIYF